Following are 10 T cell receptor beta chains from one sample sequenced in a study of blood T cells in healthy people across ages. It was with a sample-barcoded 5' primer and a J-beta primer mix that a second PCR of roughly 6 to 11 cycles was run. One entry per CDR3 protein results from TCRdb running MiXCR on the 5' RACE reads. The top ten clones hold about a quarter of a sample with hundreds of thousands of distinct CDR3 sequences, roughly 50% of them seen once. The sample was blood. Receptor source: a man aged 40-50 years in good health.

The chain uses TRBV18 and TRBJ1-1; perhaps TRBD1 as D (6 bases). The CDR3 sequence is 13 residues long. The germline CDR1 and CDR2 sequences are KGHSH and LQKENI. V lost 5 bases and J 6 bases, leaving 13 bases between the germline ends. The CDR3 is CASSSPGAPEAFF. The CDR3 DNA reads as TGTGCCAGCTCATCCCCAGGGGCGCCTGAAGCTTTCTTT.

The CDR3, as DNA: TGTGCCAGCAGCCCCCAGGGACTAGCGGGAGGAGAGCAGTACTTC. Translated, it gives CASSPQGLAGGEQYF. The V gene is TRBV11-2, the J gene TRBJ2-7, with 15 bases lining up with TRBD2. The CDR3 sequence is 15 residues long. Germline CDR1 SGHAT, CDR2 FQNNGV. V lost 5 bases to trimming and J lost 7 bases; unmatched junction nucleotides: 6.

The J gene is TRBJ1-1, the V gene TRBV5-1; D perhaps matches TRBD1 (5 bases). CDR1 SGHRS and CDR2 YFSETQ come from the germline V gene. The CDR3 totals 15 residues. Trimming shortened V by 0 bases and J by 3 bases, and 12 bases separated the two germline ends. This CDR3 is CASSLAGWGDTEAFF. CDR3 nucleotides: TGCGCCAGCAGCTTGGCCGGGTGGGGGGACACTGAAGCTTTCTTT.

This clonotype occurred once. The genes are TRBV6-5 and TRBJ1-2; TRBD1 is a possible D gene (6 bases). CDR1 and CDR2 (germline): MNHEY, SVGAGI. Trimming left V 5 bases short and J 4 bases short, with 14 bases between. This CDR3 spans 14 amino acids. This CDR3 reads CASSNAGQPYGYTF. As DNA, the CDR3 is TGTGCCAGCAGTAACGCCGGACAGCCCTATGGCTACACCTTC.

V gene TRBV7-9 combines with J gene TRBJ2-4; D is perhaps TRBD1 (6 bases). The assigned J gene may be wrong: the sequence end matches TRBJ2-7 better. The CDR3 has 14 amino acids. The germline V gene has CDR1 SEHNR and CDR2 FQNEAQ (reference sequence). The CDR3 sequence is CASSSDSPGYEQYF. The CDR3 DNA follows: TGTGCCAGCAGCTCGGACAGCCCAGGGTACGAGCAGTACTTC.

The gene calls are TRBV20-1 and TRBJ2-2; 12 nucleotides line up with TRBD2. With V trimmed by 5 bases and J by 7 bases, 8 bases remained unmatched. Germline assignment: CDR1 DFQATT and CDR2 SNEGSKA (reference sequence). The CDR3 has 15 residues. The CDR3 DNA sequence: TGCAGTGCTGAACCTAGCGGGGGGGCGGTCGGGGAGCTGTTTTTT. Encoded protein: CSAEPSGGAVGELFF.

The V and J genes are TRBV4-2 and TRBJ1-5, with D unclear. The germline V gene has CDR1 LGHNA and CDR2 YNFKEQ. CDR3 length: 14 residues. V lost 1 base and J lost 2, with 6 bases in between. DNA of the CDR3: TGTGCCAGCAGCCAAGCAACAGGCAATCAGCCCCAGCATTTT. Translating it yields CASSQATGNQPQHF.

The chain joins TRBV10-2 to TRBJ1-4, with 11 bases aligning to TRBD1. The trim removed 6 bases at V and 7 bases at J, leaving 7 bases unmatched. Looked up from germline, CDR1 is WSHSY and CDR2 is SAAADI. CDR3 length: 15 amino acids. The CDR3 region has the DNA TGCGCCAGCAGCCACTGGACAGGGGGCATTGAAAAACTGTTTTTT. Translation: CASSHWTGGIEKLFF.

This chain connects TRBV6-1 to TRBJ2-7, with TRBD1 as a possible D gene (6 bases). The germline V gene encodes CDR1 MNHNS and CDR2 SASEGT. The CDR3 covers 12 residues. V lost 4 bases, J lost 7 bases, and 11 bases lay in between. The CDR3 reads CASSAWDNEQYF. CDR3 nucleotide sequence: TGTGCCAGCAGTGCTTGGGACAATGAGCAGTACTTC.

The J gene is TRBJ2-7, the V gene TRBV24-1; TRBD2 matches 10 bases. This CDR3 is built from 13 residues. The germline V gene encodes CDR1 KGHDR and CDR2 SFDVKD. The trim removed 6 bases at V and 6 bases at J, leaving 4 bases unmatched. For the CDR3, the DNA is TGTGCCACCAGTAGCGGGAGGGCGTCCGAGCAGTACTTC. It codes for CATSSGRASEQYF.